What follows is one T cell receptor (beta chain) and its context. Its target is not known. The record originates from a study of T cell repertoires in cytomegalovirus infection. Overall study context: Matching HLA type, along with CMV infection, was indicated by public TCR beta signatures.

Findings and caveats of the study: Cumulated frequencies of public TCR beta families served to identify carriers of CMV plus the relevant HLA. The ex vivo response was dominated by HLA-C-restricted CMV-specific TCR beta clonotypes.

TCRdb re-analysed the reads in MiXCR, keeping a single row per CDR3 protein. This repertoire shows 200,000 to 300,000 distinct CDR3 sequences, approximately 10% found once; its top ten account for approximately 16%. From germline, CDR1 is PRHDT and CDR2 FYEKMQ (reference sequence). The CDR3 spans 17 residues. The V and J ends lost 7 bases and 6 bases respectively, with 28 bases between them. The TCR was taken from a human donor in good health (CMV status not recorded). Some clones in this sample may be carry-over from other donors' samples. V is TRBV13 and J is TRBJ2-7; D may be TRBD2 (6 bases). Sequencing was performed on PBMCs. The CDR3 sequence is CASNQRDSGFGRGEQYF. The CDR3 nucleotides are TGTGCCAGCAACCAACGGGACTCGGGTTTTGGGCGCGGCGAGCAGTACTTC.